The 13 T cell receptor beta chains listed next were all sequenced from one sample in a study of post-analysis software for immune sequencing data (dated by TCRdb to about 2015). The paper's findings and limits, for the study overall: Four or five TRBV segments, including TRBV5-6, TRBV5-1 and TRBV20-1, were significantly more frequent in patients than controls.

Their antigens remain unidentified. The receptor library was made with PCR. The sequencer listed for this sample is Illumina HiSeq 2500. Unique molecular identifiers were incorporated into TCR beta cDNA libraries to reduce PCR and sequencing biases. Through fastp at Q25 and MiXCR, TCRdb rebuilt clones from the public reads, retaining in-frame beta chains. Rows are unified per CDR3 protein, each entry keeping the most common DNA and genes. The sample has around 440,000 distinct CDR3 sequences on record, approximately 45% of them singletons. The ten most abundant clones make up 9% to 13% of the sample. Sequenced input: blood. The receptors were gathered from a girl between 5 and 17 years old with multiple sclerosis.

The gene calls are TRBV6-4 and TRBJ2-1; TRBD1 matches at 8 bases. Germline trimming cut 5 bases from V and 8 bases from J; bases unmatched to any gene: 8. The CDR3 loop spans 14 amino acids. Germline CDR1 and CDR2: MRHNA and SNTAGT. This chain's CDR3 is CASSSGGASHEQFF. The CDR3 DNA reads TGTGCCAGCAGTTCAGGGGGCGCGTCTCATGAGCAGTTCTTC.

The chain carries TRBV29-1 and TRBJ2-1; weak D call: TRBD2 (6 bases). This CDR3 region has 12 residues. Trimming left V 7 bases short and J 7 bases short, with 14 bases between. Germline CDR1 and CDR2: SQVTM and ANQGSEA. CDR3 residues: CSAWDSPNEQFF. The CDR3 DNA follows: TGCAGCGCTTGGGACTCGCCAAATGAGCAGTTCTTC.

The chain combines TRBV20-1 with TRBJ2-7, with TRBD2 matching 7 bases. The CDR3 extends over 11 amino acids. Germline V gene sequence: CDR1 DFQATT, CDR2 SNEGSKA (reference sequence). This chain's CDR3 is CSARGVYEQYF. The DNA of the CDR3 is TGCAGCGCCCGGGGGGTCTACGAGCAGTACTTC.

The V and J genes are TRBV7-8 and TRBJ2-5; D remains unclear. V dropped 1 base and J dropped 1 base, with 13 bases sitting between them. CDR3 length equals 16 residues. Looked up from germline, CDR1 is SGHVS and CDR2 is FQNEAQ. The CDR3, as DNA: TGTGCCAGCAGCTTAGTATCAGATTACCTCCAAGAGACCCAGTACTTC. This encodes CASSLVSDYLQETQYF.

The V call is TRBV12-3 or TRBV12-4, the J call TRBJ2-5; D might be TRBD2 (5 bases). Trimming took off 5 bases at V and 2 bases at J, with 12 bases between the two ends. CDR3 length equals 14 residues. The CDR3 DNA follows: TGTGCCAGCAGTGTAAGGACTTCTCAAGAGACCCAGTACTTC. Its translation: CASSVRTSQETQYF.

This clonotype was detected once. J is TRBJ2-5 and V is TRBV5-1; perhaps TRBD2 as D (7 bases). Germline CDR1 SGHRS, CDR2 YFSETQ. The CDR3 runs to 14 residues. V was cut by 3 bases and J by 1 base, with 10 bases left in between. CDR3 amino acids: CASSWEGGQETQYF. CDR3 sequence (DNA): TGCGCCAGCAGCTGGGAGGGGGGCCAAGAGACCCAGTACTTC.

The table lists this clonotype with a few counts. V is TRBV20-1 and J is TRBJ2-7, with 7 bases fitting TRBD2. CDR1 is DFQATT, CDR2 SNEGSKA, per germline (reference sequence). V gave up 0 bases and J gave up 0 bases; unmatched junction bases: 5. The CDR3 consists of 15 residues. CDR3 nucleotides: TGCAGTGCTAGAGATGGAGGGGACTACTCCTACGAGCAGTACTTC. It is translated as CSARDGGDYSYEQYF.

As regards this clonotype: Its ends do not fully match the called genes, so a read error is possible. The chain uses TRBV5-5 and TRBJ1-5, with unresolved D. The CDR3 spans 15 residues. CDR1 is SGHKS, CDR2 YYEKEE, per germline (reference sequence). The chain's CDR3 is CASRLAMASDQPQHF. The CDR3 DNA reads TGTGCCAGCAGATTGGCCATGGCGTCCGATCAGCCCCAGCATTTT.

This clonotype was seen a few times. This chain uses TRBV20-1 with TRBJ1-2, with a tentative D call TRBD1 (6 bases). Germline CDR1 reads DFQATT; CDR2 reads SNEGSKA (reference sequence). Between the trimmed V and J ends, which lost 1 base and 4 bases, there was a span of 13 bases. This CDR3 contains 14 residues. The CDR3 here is CSARGGGVGYGYTF. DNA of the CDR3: TGCAGTGCTAGAGGGGGGGGCGTTGGCTATGGCTACACCTTC.

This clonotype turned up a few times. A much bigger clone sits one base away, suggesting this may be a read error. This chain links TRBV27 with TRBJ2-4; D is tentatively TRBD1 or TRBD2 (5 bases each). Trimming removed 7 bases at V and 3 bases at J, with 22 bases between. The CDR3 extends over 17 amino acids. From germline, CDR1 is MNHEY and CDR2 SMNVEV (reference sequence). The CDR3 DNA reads TGTGCCAGCAAGAGACTTCGGGACGGTGTTGGCAAAAACATTCAGTACTTC. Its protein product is CASKRLRDGVGKNIQYF.

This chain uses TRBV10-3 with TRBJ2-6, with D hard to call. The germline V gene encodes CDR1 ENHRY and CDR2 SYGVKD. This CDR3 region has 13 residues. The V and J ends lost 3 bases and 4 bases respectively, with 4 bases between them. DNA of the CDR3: TGTGCCATCAGTGATCCGGGGGCCAACGTCCTGACTTTC. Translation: CAISDPGANVLTF.

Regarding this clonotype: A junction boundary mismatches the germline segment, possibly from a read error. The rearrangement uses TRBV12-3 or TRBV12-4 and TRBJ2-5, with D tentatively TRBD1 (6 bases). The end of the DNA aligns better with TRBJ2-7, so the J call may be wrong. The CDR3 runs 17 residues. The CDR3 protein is CVSSTPDGQSHRNEQYF. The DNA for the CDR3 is TGTGTCAGCAGTACACCCGATGGACAGTCACATCGAAACGAGCAGTACTTC.

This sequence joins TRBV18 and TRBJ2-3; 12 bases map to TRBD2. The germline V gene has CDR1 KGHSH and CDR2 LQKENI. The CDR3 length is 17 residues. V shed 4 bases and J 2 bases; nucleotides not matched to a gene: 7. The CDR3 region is CASSRFTSGRTTDTQYF. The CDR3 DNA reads TGTGCCAGCTCACGTTTCACTAGCGGGAGGACCACAGATACGCAGTATTTT.